This entry describes one T cell receptor beta chain. The CDR3 is 15 amino acids. Germline V lookup: CDR1 MDHEN, CDR2 SYDVKM. V lost 1 base and J lost 8; bases outside the gene matches: 3. Within Nashville, Tennessee resided all donors, each a Caucasian adult. For sorted subsets, roughly 200 ng DNA per replicate equaled approximately 32,000 T cell genomes. Profiling relied on immunoSEQ multiplex PCR, and the TCRdb table lists in-frame clones only, not all of them. The data contain 2 million to 2.5 million clones, 85% to 95% of them singletons. This sample is part of a study of shared clonotypes between healthy human individuals. At the level of the study: Researchers assigned three CD4 naive, three CD4 memory, two CD8 naive and one CD8 memory plate to each donor.

The rearrangement uses TRBV28 and TRBJ2-1; TRBD2 agrees at 12 bases. This sequence was found in a man aged 18 to 35 in good health. Some clones in this sample may be carry-over from other donors' samples. The sequenced sample consisted of naive CD4+ T cells from PBMCs. Subset here: CD45RA+ positively selected. This CDR3 reads CASSLSASGRDEQFF. The CDR3 DNA reads TGTGCCAGCAGTTTATCGGCTAGCGGGAGGGATGAGCAGTTCTTC. Variable domain in full (rest from reference TRBV28 and TRBJ2-1): DVKVTQSSRYLVKRTGEKVFLECVQDMDHENMFWYRQDPGLGLRLIYFSYDVKMKEKGDIPEGYSVSREKKERFSLILESASTNQTSMYLCASSLSASGRDEQFFGPGTRLTVL.